The 4 T cell receptor beta chains presented below share a single source sample, sequenced in a study of cytomegalovirus exposure and HLA in healthy donors. The PCR used 60 Vbeta and 13 Jbeta primers. Only in-frame clones appear in the TCRdb table, and some are missing; sequencing was by immunoSEQ multiplex PCR. The sample holds some 160,000 clones, over 80% seen once. The sequencing sample was made of PBMCs. Every receptor here comes from a woman younger than 30 in good health and CMV-seronegative.

CDR3 nucleotides: TGTGCCAGCGCGGAGACAGTTAACACCGGGGAGCTGTTTTTT. It yields the protein CASAETVNTGELFF. V gene TRBV6-1 combines with J gene TRBJ2-2; possibly TRBD1 for D (5 bases). CDR3 length equals 14 residues. The V gene's germline CDR1 is MNHNS and CDR2 SASEGT. Trimming removed 8 bases from V and 2 bases from J, with 12 bases in between.

The rearrangement links TRBV9 to TRBJ1-3; D might be TRBD1 (5 bases). This CDR3 comprises 15 residues. The germline gives CDR1 SGDLS, CDR2 YYNGEE. With 3 bases removed from V and 4 bases from J, the gap between germline ends came to 14 bases. In nucleotides, the CDR3 is TGTGCCAGCAGCGCAGAAACCTGGACAGGAAACACCATATATTTT. The encoded protein is CASSAETWTGNTIYF.

The chain has TRBV25-1 and TRBJ2-3, with D perhaps matching TRBD2 (6 bases). The CDR3 loop spans 15 amino acids. Germline CDR1 is MGHDK and CDR2 is SYGVNS. Trimming cost V 4 bases and J 5 bases, with 16 bases left between them. The CDR3 coding sequence is TGTGCCAGCAGTGGGGACTCAGTGGCCCGAGATACGCAGTATTTT. As protein: CASSGDSVARDTQYF.

The gene calls are TRBV2 and TRBJ2-5; tentatively, D is TRBD1 (5 bases). The CDR3 has 14 amino acids. V was clipped by 3 bases and J by 1 base, with 9 bases between them. CDR1 is SNHLY, CDR2 FYNNEI, per germline. CDR3 sequence reads: CASSEFRAQETQYF. CDR3 DNA: TGTGCCAGCAGTGAGTTCAGGGCCCAAGAGACCCAGTACTTC.